The present T cell receptor beta chain was sequenced within a study of control samples from healthy donors and cancer patients. CDR1 KGHSH and CDR2 LQKENI come from the germline V gene. Trimming shortened V by 4 bases and J by 4 bases, and 22 bases separated the two germline ends. CDR3 size: 17 residues. Sequenced by immunoSEQ multiplex PCR; TCRdb stores in-frame clones only, minus some. This sample has about 69,000 clones, with about 80% found just once. The rearrangement links TRBV18 to TRBJ1-2, with D unresolved. This TCR was recovered from a woman aged 45-65 years with lung cancer. The sequencing input was PBMCs. The CDR3 protein is CASSLMPTAKDIYGYTF. The CDR3 DNA sequence: TGTGCCAGCTCACTCATGCCTACGGCTAAGGATATCTATGGCTACACCTTC.